This TCR beta chain was captured by sequencing in a study of identical twins. Whole-study findings and limits: Low generation-probability sequences were in excess among twin-shared out-of-frame alpha sequences.

The germline V gene encodes CDR1 DFQATT and CDR2 SNEGSKA (reference sequence). This CDR3 is 15 amino acids long. With 0 bases removed from V and 2 bases from J, the gap between germline ends came to 11 bases. A single record per CDR3 protein comes from TCRdb applying MiXCR to the 5' RACE reads. The data hold approximately 600,000 distinct CDR3 sequences, with 7.1% observed a single time. Points on this clonotype: Its target is unknown.

The sample was also reused in another study, on yellow fever vaccine responses in identical twins.

The chain combines TRBV20-1 with TRBJ1-3; D is uncertain. Sequencing was done on a sample of PBMCs. This receptor was obtained from a woman between 18 and 29 years old in good health. The CDR3 loop reads CSARDRGQPGNTIYF. The CDR3 coding sequence is TGCAGTGCTAGAGATCGAGGGCAACCTGGAAACACCATATATTTT.